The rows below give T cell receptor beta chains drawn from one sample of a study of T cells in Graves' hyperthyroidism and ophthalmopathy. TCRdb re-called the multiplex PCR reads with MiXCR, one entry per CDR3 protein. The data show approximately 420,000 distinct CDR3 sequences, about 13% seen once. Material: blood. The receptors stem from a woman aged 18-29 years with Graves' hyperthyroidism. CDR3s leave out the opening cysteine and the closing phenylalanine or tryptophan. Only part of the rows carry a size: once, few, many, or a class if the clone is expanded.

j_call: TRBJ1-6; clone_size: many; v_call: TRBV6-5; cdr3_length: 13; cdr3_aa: ASSYGGRINSPLH
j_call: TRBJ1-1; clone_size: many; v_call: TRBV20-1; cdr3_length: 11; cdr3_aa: SARVTANTEAF
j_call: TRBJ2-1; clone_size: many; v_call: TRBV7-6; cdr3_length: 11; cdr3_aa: ASSSGQFGEQF
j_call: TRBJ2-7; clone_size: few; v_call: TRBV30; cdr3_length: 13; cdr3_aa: AWSLGLAGYYEQY
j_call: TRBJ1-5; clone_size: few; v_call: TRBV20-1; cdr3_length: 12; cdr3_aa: SASGGERGQPQH
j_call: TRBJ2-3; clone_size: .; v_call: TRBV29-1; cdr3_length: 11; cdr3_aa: SVETASTDTQY
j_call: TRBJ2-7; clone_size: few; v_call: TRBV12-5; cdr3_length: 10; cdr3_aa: AGSSGSYEQY
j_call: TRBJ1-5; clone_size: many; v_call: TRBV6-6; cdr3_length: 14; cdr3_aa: ASSYLSGQGRQPQH
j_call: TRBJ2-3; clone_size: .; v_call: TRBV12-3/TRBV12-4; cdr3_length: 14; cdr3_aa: ASSFGLAGETDTQY
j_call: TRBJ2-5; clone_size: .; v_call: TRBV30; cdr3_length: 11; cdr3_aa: AWSWGSGRDLY
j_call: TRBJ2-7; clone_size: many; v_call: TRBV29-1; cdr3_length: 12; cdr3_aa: SVEDGGRSYEQY
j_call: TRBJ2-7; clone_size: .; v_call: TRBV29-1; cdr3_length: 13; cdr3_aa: SVGFLVAGEGEQY
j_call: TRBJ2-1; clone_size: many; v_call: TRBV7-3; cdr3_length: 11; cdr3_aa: ASSSGVLGEQF